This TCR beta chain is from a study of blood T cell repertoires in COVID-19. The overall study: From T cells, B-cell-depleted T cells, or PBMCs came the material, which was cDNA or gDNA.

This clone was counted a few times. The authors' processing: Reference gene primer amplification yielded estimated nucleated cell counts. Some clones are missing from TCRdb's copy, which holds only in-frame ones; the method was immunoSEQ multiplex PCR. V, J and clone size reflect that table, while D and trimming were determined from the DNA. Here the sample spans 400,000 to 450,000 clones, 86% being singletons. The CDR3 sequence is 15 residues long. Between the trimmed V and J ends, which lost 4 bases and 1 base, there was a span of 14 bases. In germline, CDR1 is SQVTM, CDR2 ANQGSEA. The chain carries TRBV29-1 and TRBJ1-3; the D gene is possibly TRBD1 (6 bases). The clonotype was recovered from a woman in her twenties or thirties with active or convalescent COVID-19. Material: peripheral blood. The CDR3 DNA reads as TGCAGCGTTGTCTTGTGGACAGCTTCTGGAAACACCATATATTTT. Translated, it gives CSVVLWTASGNTIYF.